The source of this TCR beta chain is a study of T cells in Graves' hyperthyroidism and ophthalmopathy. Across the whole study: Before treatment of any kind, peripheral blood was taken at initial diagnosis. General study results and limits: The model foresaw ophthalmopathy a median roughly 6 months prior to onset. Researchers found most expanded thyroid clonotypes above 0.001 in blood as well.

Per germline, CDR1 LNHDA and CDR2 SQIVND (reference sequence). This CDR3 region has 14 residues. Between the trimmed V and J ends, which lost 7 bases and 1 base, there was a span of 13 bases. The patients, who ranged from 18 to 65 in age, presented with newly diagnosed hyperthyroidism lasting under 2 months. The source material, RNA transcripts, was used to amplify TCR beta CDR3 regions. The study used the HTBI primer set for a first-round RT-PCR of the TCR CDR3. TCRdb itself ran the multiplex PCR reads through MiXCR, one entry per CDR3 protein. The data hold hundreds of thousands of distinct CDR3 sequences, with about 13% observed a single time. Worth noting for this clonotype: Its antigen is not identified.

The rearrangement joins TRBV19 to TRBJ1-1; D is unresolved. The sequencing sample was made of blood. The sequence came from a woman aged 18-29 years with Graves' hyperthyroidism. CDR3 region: CASTPGRENTEAFF. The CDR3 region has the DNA TGTGCCAGTACCCCAGGACGGGAGAACACTGAAGCTTTCTTT.